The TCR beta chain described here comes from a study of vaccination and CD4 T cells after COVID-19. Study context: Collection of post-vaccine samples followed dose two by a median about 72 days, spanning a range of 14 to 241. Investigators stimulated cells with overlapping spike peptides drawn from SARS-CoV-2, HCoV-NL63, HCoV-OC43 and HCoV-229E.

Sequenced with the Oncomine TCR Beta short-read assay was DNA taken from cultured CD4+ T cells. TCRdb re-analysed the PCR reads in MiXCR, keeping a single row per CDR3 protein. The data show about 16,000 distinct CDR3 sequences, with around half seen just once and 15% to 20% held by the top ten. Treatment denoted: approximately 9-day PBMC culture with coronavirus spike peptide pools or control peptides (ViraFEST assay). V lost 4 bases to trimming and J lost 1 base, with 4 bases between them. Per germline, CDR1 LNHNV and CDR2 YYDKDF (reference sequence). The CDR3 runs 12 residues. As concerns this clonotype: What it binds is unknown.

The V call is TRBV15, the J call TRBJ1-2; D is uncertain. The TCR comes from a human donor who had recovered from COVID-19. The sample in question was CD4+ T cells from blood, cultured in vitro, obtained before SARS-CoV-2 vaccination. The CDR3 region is CATSTSNYGYTF. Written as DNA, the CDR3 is TGTGCCACCAGCACCAGTAACTATGGCTACACCTTC.